This TCR beta chain was observed in a study of T-cell reconstitution after alpha-beta-depleted transplantation in children. Unique molecular identifiers were incorporated when the TCRbeta library was constructed. TCRdb called the PCR reads again in MiXCR, with one record for every CDR3 protein. The table includes 200,000 to 300,000 distinct CDR3 sequences, about a quarter detected once. From germline, CDR1 is SGHRS and CDR2 YFSETQ. J lost 4 bases, V lost 4 bases, and 6 bases had no gene match. The CDR3 extends over 14 amino acids. The chain employs TRBV5-1 and TRBJ2-7, with TRBD1 matching 9 bases. The origin of this receptor is a girl aged 2 to 9 with Fanconi anemia, due to receive a stem cell transplant. Sequencing was performed on PBMCs, taken before TCRalphabeta/CD19-depleted stem cell transplant. The CDR3 here is CASSHVGQGYEQYF. The CDR3 DNA reads TGCGCCAGCAGCCACGTCGGACAGGGGTACGAGCAGTACTTC.